This T cell receptor (beta chain) is drawn from a study of cytomegalovirus exposure and HLA in healthy donors. Findings and limits, study-wide: In an earlier analysis, about 90% or about 30%: the productive usage of most TCR beta V segments.

It was with 60 Vbeta and 13 Jbeta primers that the PCR ran. Produced via immunoSEQ multiplex PCR; TCRdb's table is partial and in-frame only. The repertoire holds approximately 93,000 clones, with approximately 72% as singletons. Trimming removed 6 bases from V and 5 bases from J; junction bases left unmatched: 5. The CDR3 totals 13 residues. From germline, CDR1 is MDHEN and CDR2 SYDVKM. Comment on this clone: Its cognate antigen is unknown.

The sequenced material came from PBMCs. The chain recombines TRBV28 with TRBJ2-5, with TRBD1 identical over 8 bases. The receptor's source is a middle-aged woman in good health and CMV-seronegative. DNA for the CDR3: TGTGCCAGCAGGAGACAGGGGCGGGAGACCCAGTACTTC. This encodes CASRRQGRETQYF.